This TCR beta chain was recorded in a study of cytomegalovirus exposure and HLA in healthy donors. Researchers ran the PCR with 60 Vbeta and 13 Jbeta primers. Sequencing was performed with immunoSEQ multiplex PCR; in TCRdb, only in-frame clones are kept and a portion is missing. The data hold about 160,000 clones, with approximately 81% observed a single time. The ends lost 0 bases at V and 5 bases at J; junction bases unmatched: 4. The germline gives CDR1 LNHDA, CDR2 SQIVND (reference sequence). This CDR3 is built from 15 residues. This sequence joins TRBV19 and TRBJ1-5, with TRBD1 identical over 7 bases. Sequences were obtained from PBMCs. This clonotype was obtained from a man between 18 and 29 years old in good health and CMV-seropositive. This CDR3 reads CASSIEARGDQPQHF. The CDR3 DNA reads TGTGCCAGTAGTATAGAGGCCAGGGGGGATCAGCCCCAGCATTTT.